This T cell receptor beta chain came from a study of OX40 agonist ivuxolimab in advanced cancers. The CDR3 loop spans 17 amino acids. Per the germline V gene, CDR1 is SGHTA and CDR2 is FQGTGA. This table comes from immunoSEQ multiplex PCR, and its TCRdb copy is limited to in-frame clones, with some not included. The table lists 40,000 to 60,000 clones, around 82% of them singletons, with roughly 3% in the top ten. Comments on this clone: The junction departs from the called germline gene at one end, perhaps through a read error.

J is TRBJ2-1 and V is TRBV7-3; perhaps TRBD1 as D (6 bases). This sequence originates from an adult with an advanced solid tumor such as melanoma, head and neck, liver or kidney cancer. The sequenced sample was CD4+ or CD8+ T cells sorted from blood, obtained in a trial of the OX40 agonist ivuxolimab. The CDR3 DNA reads TGTGCCAGCAGTTTAACAGGGACCGGCAGCTCCTACAATGAGCAGTTCTTC. Translated: CASSLTGTGSSYNEQFF.